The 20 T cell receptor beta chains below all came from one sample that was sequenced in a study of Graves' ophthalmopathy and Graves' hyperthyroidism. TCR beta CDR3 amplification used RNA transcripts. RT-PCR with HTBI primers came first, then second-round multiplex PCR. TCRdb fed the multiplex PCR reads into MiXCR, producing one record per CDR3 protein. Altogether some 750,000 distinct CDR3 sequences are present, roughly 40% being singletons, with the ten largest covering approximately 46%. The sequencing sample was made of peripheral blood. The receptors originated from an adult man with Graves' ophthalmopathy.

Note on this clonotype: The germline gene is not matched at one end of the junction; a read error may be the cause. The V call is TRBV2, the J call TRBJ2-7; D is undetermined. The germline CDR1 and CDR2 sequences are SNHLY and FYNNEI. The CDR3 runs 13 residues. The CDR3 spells CASSPYGGYKQYF. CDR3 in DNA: TGTGCCAGCAGTCCCTACGGCGGCTACAAGCAGTACTTC.

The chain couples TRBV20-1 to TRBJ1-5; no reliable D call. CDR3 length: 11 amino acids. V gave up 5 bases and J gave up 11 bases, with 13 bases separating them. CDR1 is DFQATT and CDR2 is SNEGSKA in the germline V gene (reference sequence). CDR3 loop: CSARMRETQHF. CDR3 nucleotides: TGCAGTGCTCGGATGCGGGAGACCCAGCATTTT.

The CDR3, as DNA: TGTGCCACCAGTGCCGGCACGTTGGGGAGCAATCAGCCCCAGCATTTT. This codes for CATSAGTLGSNQPQHF. The chain is built from TRBV24-1 and TRBJ1-5; D is unresolved. Germline V gene data show CDR1 as KGHDR and CDR2 as SFDVKD. Trimming left V 5 bases short and J 1 base short, with 14 bases between. The CDR3 spans 16 residues.

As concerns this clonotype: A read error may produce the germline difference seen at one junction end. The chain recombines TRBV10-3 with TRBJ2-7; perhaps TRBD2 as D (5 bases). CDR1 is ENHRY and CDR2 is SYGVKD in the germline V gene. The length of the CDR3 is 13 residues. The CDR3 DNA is TGTGCCAGCAGTGAATTAAGAGAGGGCGAGCAGTACTTC. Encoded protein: CASSELREGEQYF.

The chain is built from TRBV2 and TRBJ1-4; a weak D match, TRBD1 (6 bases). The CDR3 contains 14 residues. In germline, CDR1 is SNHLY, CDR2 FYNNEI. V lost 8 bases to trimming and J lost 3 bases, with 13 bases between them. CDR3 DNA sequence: TGTGCCAGCTCGGACAGCGCAGCTAATGAAAAACTGTTTTTT. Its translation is CASSDSAANEKLFF.

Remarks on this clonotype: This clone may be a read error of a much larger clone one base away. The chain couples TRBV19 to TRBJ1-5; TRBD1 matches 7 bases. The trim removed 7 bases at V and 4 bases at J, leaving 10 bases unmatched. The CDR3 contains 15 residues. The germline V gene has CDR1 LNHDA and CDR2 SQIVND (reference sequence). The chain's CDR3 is CASMSRDRANQPQHF. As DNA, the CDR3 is TGTGCCAGTATGAGCCGGGACAGAGCAAATCAGCCCCAGCATTTT.

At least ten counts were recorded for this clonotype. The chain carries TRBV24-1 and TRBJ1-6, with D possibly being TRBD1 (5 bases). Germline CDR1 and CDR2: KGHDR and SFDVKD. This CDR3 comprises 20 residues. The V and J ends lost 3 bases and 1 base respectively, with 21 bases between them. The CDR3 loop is CATSDPTSRTTKSYNSPLHF. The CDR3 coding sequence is TGTGCCACCAGTGATCCGACGTCCAGGACAACGAAATCCTATAATTCACCCCTCCACTTT.

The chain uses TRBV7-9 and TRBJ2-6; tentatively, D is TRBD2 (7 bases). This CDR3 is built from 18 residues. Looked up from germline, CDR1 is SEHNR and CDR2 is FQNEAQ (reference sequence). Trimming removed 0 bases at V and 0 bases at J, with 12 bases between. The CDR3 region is CASSLAGGPLSGANVLTF. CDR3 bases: TGTGCCAGCAGCTTAGCGGGGGGGCCCCTCTCTGGGGCCAACGTCCTGACTTTC.

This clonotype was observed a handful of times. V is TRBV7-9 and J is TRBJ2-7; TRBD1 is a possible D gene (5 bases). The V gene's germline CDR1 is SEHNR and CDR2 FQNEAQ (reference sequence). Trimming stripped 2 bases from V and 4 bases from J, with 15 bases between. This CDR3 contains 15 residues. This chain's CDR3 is CASSLSETASYEQYF. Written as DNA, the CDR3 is TGTGCCAGCAGCTTATCTGAGACAGCCTCGTACGAGCAGTACTTC.

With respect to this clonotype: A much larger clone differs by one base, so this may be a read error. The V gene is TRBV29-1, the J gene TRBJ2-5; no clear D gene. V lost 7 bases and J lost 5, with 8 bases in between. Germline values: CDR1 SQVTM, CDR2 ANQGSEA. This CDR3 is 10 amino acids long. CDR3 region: CSAHEETQYF. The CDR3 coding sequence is TGCAGCGCTCACGAGGAGACCCAGTACTTC. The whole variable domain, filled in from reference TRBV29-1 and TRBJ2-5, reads SAVISQKPSRDICQRGTSLTIQCQVDSQVTMMFWYRQQPGQSLTLIATANQGSEATYESGFVIDKFPISRPNLTFSTLTVSNMSPEDSSIYLCSAHEETQYFGPGTRLLVL.

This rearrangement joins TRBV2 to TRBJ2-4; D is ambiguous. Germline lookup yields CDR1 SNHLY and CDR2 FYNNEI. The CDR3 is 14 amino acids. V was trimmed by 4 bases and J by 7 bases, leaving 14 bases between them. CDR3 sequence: CASSAGSLENIQYF. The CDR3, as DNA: TGTGCCAGCAGTGCCGGGTCGTTGGAGAACATTCAGTACTTC.

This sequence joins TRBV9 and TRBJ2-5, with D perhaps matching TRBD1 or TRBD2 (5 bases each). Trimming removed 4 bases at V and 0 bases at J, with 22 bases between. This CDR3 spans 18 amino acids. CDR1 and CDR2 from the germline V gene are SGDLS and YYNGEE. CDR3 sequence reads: CASSSSVGETAYQETQYF. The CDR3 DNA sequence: TGTGCCAGCAGCTCAAGCGTGGGGGAAACCGCGTACCAAGAGACCCAGTACTTC.

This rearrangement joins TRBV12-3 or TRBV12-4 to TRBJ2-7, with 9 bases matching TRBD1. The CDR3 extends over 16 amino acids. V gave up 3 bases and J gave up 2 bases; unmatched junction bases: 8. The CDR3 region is CASSLSVGTGTYEQYF. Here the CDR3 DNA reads TGTGCCAGCAGTTTGAGCGTAGGGACAGGGACCTACGAGCAGTACTTC.

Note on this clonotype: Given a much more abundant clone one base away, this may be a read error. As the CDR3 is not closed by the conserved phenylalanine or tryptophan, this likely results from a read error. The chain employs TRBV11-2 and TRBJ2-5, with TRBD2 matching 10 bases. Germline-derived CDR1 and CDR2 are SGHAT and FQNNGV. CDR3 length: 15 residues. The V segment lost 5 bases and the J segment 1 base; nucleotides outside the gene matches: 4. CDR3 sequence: CASSQERGGQETQYC. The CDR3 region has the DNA TGTGCCAGCAGCCAAGAGCGGGGGGGCCAAGAGACCCAGTACTGC.

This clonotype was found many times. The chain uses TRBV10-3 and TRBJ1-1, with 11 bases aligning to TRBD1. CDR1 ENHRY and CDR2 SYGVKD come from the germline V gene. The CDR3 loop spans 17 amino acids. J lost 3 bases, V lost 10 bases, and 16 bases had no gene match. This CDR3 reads CASSLDRGLGGYTEAFF. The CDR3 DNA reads TGTGCCAGCAGCCTGGACAGGGGGCTTGGGGGGTACACTGAAGCTTTCTTT.

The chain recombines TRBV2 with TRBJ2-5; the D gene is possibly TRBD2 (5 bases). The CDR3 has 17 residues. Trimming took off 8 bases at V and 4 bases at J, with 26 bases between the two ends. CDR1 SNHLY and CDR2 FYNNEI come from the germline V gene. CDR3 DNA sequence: TGTGCCAGCGCTGCGGGTTTTGGAGCGGTGTTCCGAGAGACCCAGTACTTC. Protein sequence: CASAAGFGAVFRETQYF.

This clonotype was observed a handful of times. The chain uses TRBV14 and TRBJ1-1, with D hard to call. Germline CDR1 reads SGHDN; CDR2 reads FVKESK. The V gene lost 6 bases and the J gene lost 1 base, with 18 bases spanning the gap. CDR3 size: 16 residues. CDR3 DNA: TGTGCCAGCAGTCAAAAGCCTGATTACCCGAACACTGAAGCTTTCTTT. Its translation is CASSQKPDYPNTEAFF.

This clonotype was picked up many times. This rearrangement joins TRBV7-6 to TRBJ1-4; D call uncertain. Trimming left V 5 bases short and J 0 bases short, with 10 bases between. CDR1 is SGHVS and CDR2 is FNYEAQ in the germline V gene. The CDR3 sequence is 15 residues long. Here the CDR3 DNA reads TGTGCCAGCAGCCTCCTAATAGCAACTAATGAAAAACTGTTTTTT. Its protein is CASSLLIATNEKLFF.

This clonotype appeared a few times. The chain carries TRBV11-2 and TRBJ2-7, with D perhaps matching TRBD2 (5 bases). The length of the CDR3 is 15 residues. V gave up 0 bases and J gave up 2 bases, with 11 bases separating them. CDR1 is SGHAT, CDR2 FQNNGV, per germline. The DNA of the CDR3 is TGTGCCAGCAGCTTAGATCCGGCCGGGACCTACGAGCAGTACTTC. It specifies CASSLDPAGTYEQYF.

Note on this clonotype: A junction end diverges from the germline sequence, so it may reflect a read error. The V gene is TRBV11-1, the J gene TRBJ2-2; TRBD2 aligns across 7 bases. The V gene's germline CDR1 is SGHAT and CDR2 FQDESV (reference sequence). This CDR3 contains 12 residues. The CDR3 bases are TGTGCCAGCGGCAGACCTCGGGGGGAGCTGCTTTTT. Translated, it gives CASGRPRGELLF.